The present entry profiles one T cell receptor (beta chain) with its context. The data were produced by immunoSEQ multiplex PCR, yet TCRdb's version contains in-frame clones alone and is incomplete. The data hold more than 85,000 clones, with 85% to 95% observed a single time. This sample is drawn from a study of siplizumab effects on memory and regulatory T cells. Germline assignment: CDR1 SGHDT and CDR2 YYEEEE. This CDR3 has 13 amino acids. The germline V and J ends were trimmed by 4 bases and 6 bases, with 13 bases remaining between them. Source material: CD4+ T cells sorted from blood. The gene calls are TRBV5-6 and TRBJ2-5; D is perhaps TRBD1 (5 bases). This clonotype was sampled from a human donor in good health. The CDR3 here is CASSQRGVQTQYF. In DNA, the CDR3 is TGTGCCAGCAGCCAAAGGGGTGTGCAGACCCAGTACTTC. The full variable domain, rest sourced from reference TRBV5-6 and TRBJ2-5, is DAGVTQSPTHLIKTRGQQVTLRCSPKSGHDTVSWYQQALGQGPQFIFQYYEEEERQRGNFPDRFSGHQFPNYSSELNVNALLLGDSALYLCASSQRGVQTQYFGPGTRLLVL.